A single sample is the source of the 18 T cell receptor beta chains below, sequenced in a study of CD8 T cells in Susac syndrome. Random hexamers were used to reverse transcribe roughly 0.5 to 1 ug of RNA. TCRdb redid the calling of the immunoSEQ multiplex PCR reads with MiXCR, one entry per CDR3 protein. The sample contains approximately 170,000 distinct CDR3 sequences, 94% of which appear only once. Sequenced material: CD4+ T cells from PBMCs. These receptors originate from a human donor with multiple sclerosis.

J is TRBJ2-3 and V is TRBV6-2 or TRBV6-3; D unclear. V lost 4 bases and J lost 6, with 14 bases in between. The CDR3 consists of 14 residues. Germline V gives CDR1 MNHEY, CDR2 SVGEGT. DNA for the CDR3: TGTGCCAGCAGTTTGAGTCCCCGTCCCGATACGCAGTATTTT. Translating it yields CASSLSPRPDTQYF.

V is TRBV24-1 and J is TRBJ1-2; D possibly corresponds to TRBD1 (5 bases). CDR1 and CDR2 (germline): KGHDR, SFDVKD. There are 13 residues in the CDR3. Trimming shortened V by 1 base and J by 7 bases, and 9 bases separated the two germline ends. CDR3 region: CATSDFQGRGYTF. The CDR3 region has the DNA TGTGCCACCAGTGATTTCCAGGGACGTGGCTACACCTTC.

The V call is TRBV4-1, the J call TRBJ2-1; 7 nucleotides line up with TRBD2. After removal of 2 bases from V and 6 bases from J, the junction contained 7 bases not matched to a gene. The CDR3 length is 15 residues. The germline gives CDR1 MGHRA, CDR2 YSYEKL. CDR3 sequence reads: CASSQRGSRLNEQFF. In DNA, the CDR3 is TGCGCCAGCAGCCAACGCGGGAGTCGCCTCAATGAGCAGTTCTTC.

The chain couples TRBV7-9 to TRBJ1-2; tentative D call: TRBD1 (6 bases). Germline V gene data show CDR1 as SEHNR and CDR2 as FQNEAQ (reference sequence). V gave up 5 bases and J gave up 2 bases, with 9 bases separating them. The CDR3 loop spans 13 amino acids. The CDR3 loop reads CASSRDMNYGYTF. The CDR3 nucleotides are TGTGCCAGCAGCCGGGACATGAACTATGGCTACACCTTC. Full variable domain (remainder filled in from reference TRBV7-9 and TRBJ1-2): DTGVSQNPRHKITKRGQNVTFRCDPISEHNRLYWYRQTLGQGPEFLTYFQNEAQLEKSRLLSDRFSAERPKGSFSTLEIQRTEQGDSAMYLCASSRDMNYGYTFGSGTRLTVV.

J is TRBJ2-7 and V is TRBV6-2 or TRBV6-3; possibly TRBD2 for D (5 bases). The CDR3 totals 14 residues. V lost 4 bases and J lost 11, with 21 bases in between. Germline loops: CDR1 MNHEY, CDR2 SVGEGT. DNA for the CDR3: TGTGCCAGCAGTTTTCAGCCCCGGGCTGGAGGCGAGTACTTC. As protein: CASSFQPRAGGEYF.

This rearrangement joins TRBV5-1 to TRBJ1-5; D is unresolved. This CDR3 region has 13 residues. V lost 5 bases to trimming and J lost 0 bases, with 6 bases between them. From germline, CDR1 is SGHRS and CDR2 YFSETQ. CDR3 region: CASRKGSNQPQHF. The CDR3 DNA is TGCGCCAGCAGGAAGGGTAGCAATCAGCCCCAGCATTTT.

The chain combines TRBV5-4 with TRBJ2-2; 7 bases are a match to TRBD2. The CDR3 length is 16 residues. The germline V gene has CDR1 SGHNT and CDR2 YYREEE (reference sequence). The trim removed 0 bases at V and 1 base at J, leaving 3 bases unmatched. The CDR3 DNA follows: TGTGCCAGCAGCTTGGGGGAGCGGGGGAACACCGGGGAGCTGTTTTTT. The encoded protein is CASSLGERGNTGELFF.

The V and J genes are TRBV6-5 and TRBJ1-1; 7 bases align to TRBD1. The length of the CDR3 is 13 residues. Per germline, CDR1 MNHEY and CDR2 SVGAGI. V trimming: 8 bases; J trimming: 4 bases; junction bases outside the gene matches: 7. Written as DNA, the CDR3 is TGTGCCAGCGGTCCGACAGGGTCCACTGAAGCTTTCTTT. Translated: CASGPTGSTEAFF.

The chain couples TRBV28 to TRBJ2-7; unclear D gene. V was shortened by 6 bases and J by 2 bases, with 8 bases between the two germline ends. This CDR3 has 12 residues. From germline, CDR1 is MDHEN and CDR2 SYDVKM. The CDR3 DNA is TGTGCCAGCAGCACGAGCACCTACGAGCAGTACTTC. Protein: CASSTSTYEQYF.

This clonotype was seen just once. The rearrangement links TRBV29-1 to TRBJ1-2; a possible D gene is TRBD1 (6 bases). The germline V gene encodes CDR1 SQVTM and CDR2 ANQGSEA. This CDR3 is built from 14 residues. The V end lost 6 bases, the J end lost 3 bases, and 17 bases lay between the germline ends. The CDR3 DNA reads as TGCAGCGTCCCCAGGCCTCCAGGGGACTATGGCTACACCTTC. Protein product: CSVPRPPGDYGYTF.

The chain recombines TRBV3-1 with TRBJ1-2; D is undetermined. The CDR3 consists of 14 residues. CDR1 LGHDT and CDR2 YNNKEL come from the germline V gene (reference sequence). Trimming took 3 bases from V and 2 from J, leaving 10 bases between them. CDR3 in DNA: TGTGCCAGCAGCCAGAGATTACAAAACTATGGCTACACCTTC. Translating gives CASSQRLQNYGYTF.

The chain joins TRBV7-9 to TRBJ1-5; TRBD1 agrees at 8 bases. Per germline, CDR1 SEHNR and CDR2 FQNEAQ (reference sequence). The CDR3 extends over 14 amino acids. With V trimmed by 5 bases and J by 8 bases, 8 bases remained unmatched. CDR3 in DNA: TGTGCCAGCAGCCGAGGACAGGGCGGGGAGCCCCAGCATTTT. It yields the protein CASSRGQGGEPQHF.

V is TRBV12-3 or TRBV12-4 and J is TRBJ1-2, with D perhaps matching TRBD1 (6 bases). The CDR3 sequence is 12 residues long. Trimming cost V 6 bases and J 3 bases, with 8 bases left between them. The CDR3 is CASSQGYYGYTF. As DNA, the CDR3 is TGTGCCAGCAGCCAGGGGTACTATGGCTACACCTTC.

The chain links TRBV6-2 or TRBV6-3 to TRBJ2-1, with a tentative D call TRBD2 (5 bases). Deletions cut 5 bases from V and 7 bases from J, with 9 bases between. This CDR3 spans 12 amino acids. The germline V gene has CDR1 MNHEY and CDR2 SVGEGT. The CDR3, as DNA: TGTGCCAGCAGTCCTCCGGGGAATGAGCAGTTCTTC. Translation gives CASSPPGNEQFF.

This chain joins TRBV19 and TRBJ1-3; D possibly corresponds to TRBD1 (6 bases). The CDR3 sequence is 15 residues long. Germline values: CDR1 LNHDA, CDR2 SQIVND (reference sequence). Trimming stripped 6 bases from V and 0 bases from J, with 12 bases between. As DNA, the CDR3 is TGTGCCAGTAGCACCCGGACAGCCTCTGGAAACACCATATATTTT. Its protein product is CASSTRTASGNTIYF.

This rearrangement joins TRBV24-1 to TRBJ2-3, with a weak D call TRBD1 (5 bases). The germline V gene has CDR1 KGHDR and CDR2 SFDVKD. With 2 bases removed from V and 10 bases from J, the gap between germline ends came to 15 bases. The CDR3 loop spans 14 amino acids. The CDR3 loop reads CATSDYVAGSAQYF. In DNA form, the CDR3 reads TGTGCCACCAGTGATTACGTCGCAGGGTCTGCGCAGTATTTT.

This chain uses TRBV29-1 with TRBJ1-1, with a tentative D call TRBD1 (6 bases). Germline CDR1 SQVTM, CDR2 ANQGSEA. The CDR3 sequence is 12 residues long. Trimming removed 6 bases at V and 4 bases at J, with 12 bases between. CDR3 protein: CSVFRGTTEAFF. In DNA form, the CDR3 reads TGCAGCGTATTCAGGGGAACCACTGAAGCTTTCTTT.

The chain has TRBV5-1 and TRBJ2-7, with a tentative D call TRBD1 (6 bases). The CDR3 contains 13 residues. Germline values: CDR1 SGHRS, CDR2 YFSETQ. Between the trimmed V and J ends, which lost 1 base and 3 bases, there was a span of 8 bases. The CDR3 region is CASSLNRDYEQYF. The CDR3 coding sequence is TGCGCCAGCAGCTTGAACAGGGACTACGAGCAGTACTTC.